A single sample is the source of the 4 T cell receptor beta chains below, sequenced in a study of blood T cell repertoires in COVID-19. Using immunoSEQ multiplex PCR, the repertoire was profiled, and TCRdb retains in-frame clones only, with some absent. The data show approximately 100,000 clones, with 70% to 90% seen just once and about 2% held by the top ten. The sequenced material came from peripheral blood. These receptors all come from a human donor in a cohort sampled during active COVID-19.

The CDR3 loop is CASAGYNYNEQFF. For the CDR3, the DNA is TGTGCCAGCGCAGGGTATAACTACAATGAGCAGTTCTTC. The J gene is TRBJ2-1, the V gene TRBV2; D is possibly TRBD1 (5 bases). Trimming pared 8 bases from V and 3 bases from J, leaving 11 bases between. The CDR3 spans 13 residues. The germline V gene encodes CDR1 SNHLY and CDR2 FYNNEI.

The genes are TRBV28 and TRBJ1-1; D not certain. The V and J ends lost 3 bases and 5 bases respectively, with 13 bases between them. The CDR3 extends over 14 amino acids. Germline V gene sequence: CDR1 MDHEN, CDR2 SYDVKM. Here the CDR3 DNA reads TGTGCCAGCAGTTTCTCGAACCGGGGAACTGAAGCTTTCTTT. Amino acid sequence: CASSFSNRGTEAFF.

This chain joins TRBV4-3 and TRBJ1-3; unclear D gene. From germline, CDR1 is LGHNA and CDR2 YSLEER. The CDR3 is 15 residues long. Trimming removed 1 base from V and 4 bases from J, with 11 bases in between. The DNA for the CDR3 is TGCGCCAGCAGCCAAGGGTATGGCCCCGGAAACACCATATATTTT. Its translation is CASSQGYGPGNTIYF.

The gene calls are TRBV5-1 and TRBJ2-5; 7 nucleotides align to TRBD2. Losses at the gene ends were 4 bases for V and 4 bases for J; bases not matched to a gene: 16. Per germline, CDR1 SGHRS and CDR2 YFSETQ. This CDR3 has 17 amino acids. The CDR3 loop is CASSAYLGGFEIETQYF. The CDR3 DNA is TGCGCCAGCAGCGCATACCTCGGGGGGTTTGAGATAGAGACCCAGTACTTC.